This passage covers 6 T cell receptor beta chains from one sample sequenced in a study of blood T cell repertoires in COVID-19. Data came from immunoSEQ multiplex PCR; TCRdb stores just in-frame clones and leaves some out. The repertoire has about 70,000 clones, about 91% of them found once; the top ten carry 6% to 7%. Input material: peripheral blood. The source is a woman in her 70s with acute or convalescent COVID-19.

The chain joins TRBV27 to TRBJ1-6, with D unclear. Germline lookup yields CDR1 MNHEY and CDR2 SMNVEV (reference sequence). The V gene lost 7 bases and the J gene lost 7 bases, with 17 bases spanning the gap. The CDR3 contains 15 residues. CDR3 loop: CASKQPVEGNSPLHF. CDR3 nucleotides: TGTGCCAGCAAACAGCCTGTGGAGGGAAATTCACCCCTCCACTTT.

The V and J genes are TRBV4-2 and TRBJ1-5; D gene ambiguous. This CDR3 contains 14 residues. Per the germline V gene, CDR1 is LGHNA and CDR2 is YNFKEQ. V was trimmed by 0 bases and J by 3 bases, leaving 6 bases between them. In DNA, the CDR3 is TGTGCCAGCAGCCAAGAGGGCAACAATCAGCCCCAGCATTTT. Protein sequence: CASSQEGNNQPQHF.

The chain carries TRBV28 and TRBJ1-3; D might be TRBD1 (6 bases). This CDR3 is built from 14 residues. Germline V CDR1 and CDR2: MDHEN, SYDVKM. V lost 2 bases and J lost 2, with 7 bases in between. The CDR3 DNA reads TGTGCCAGCAGTTTAGCAGGGGCTGGAAACACCATATATTTT. This sequence encodes CASSLAGAGNTIYF.

The chain employs TRBV30 and TRBJ1-2, with 9 bases fitting TRBD1. In germline, CDR1 is GTSNPN, CDR2 SVGIG (reference sequence). Unmatched junction bases numbered 9, after V lost 4 bases and J lost 0 bases. The CDR3 covers 16 residues. As DNA, the CDR3 is TGTGCCTGGATTTTGGGGACAGGGCAGACTAACTATGGCTACACCTTC. Protein sequence: CAWILGTGQTNYGYTF.

V and J are TRBV30 and TRBJ1-2; a weak D match, TRBD1 (5 bases). This CDR3 has 12 residues. The V gene lost 0 bases and the J gene lost 5 bases, with 7 bases spanning the gap. In germline, CDR1 is GTSNPN, CDR2 SVGIG (reference sequence). For the CDR3, the DNA is TGTGCCTGGAGTGTCGGGACTTATGGCTACACCTTC. It codes for CAWSVGTYGYTF.

The chain employs TRBV28 and TRBJ1-1, with D possibly matching TRBD1 (5 bases). V was clipped by 6 bases and J by 6 bases, with 20 bases between them. CDR1 is MDHEN and CDR2 is SYDVKM in the germline V gene. The CDR3 is 15 residues long. CDR3 DNA sequence: TGTGCCAGCAGCCCCCAGGGTTGGGCTTTGGCTGAAGCTTTCTTT. Translated: CASSPQGWALAEAFF.